These T cell receptor beta chains were read from a single sample in a study of blood T cell repertoires in COVID-19. Clones were sequenced by immunoSEQ multiplex PCR, and TCRdb holds only the in-frame ones, with some missing. The sample contains roughly 260,000 clones, roughly 84% of which appear only once. The material sequenced was peripheral blood. These receptors all stem from a woman between 40 and 55 years old with active or convalescent COVID-19. CDR3s include the opening cysteine and the closing phenylalanine or tryptophan. The D gene is left open where the match is weak. Clone size is given for some rows only: seen once, a few or many times, or a class if the clone is expanded.

clone_size	v_call	j_call	d_call	cdr3_aa	cdr3_nt
-	TRBV19	TRBJ1-2	TRBD1	CASIDRGLYGYTF	TGTGCCAGTATAGACAGGGGGCTCTATGGCTACACCTTC
-	TRBV2	TRBJ1-2	-	CASSGQQNYGYTF	TGTGCCAGCAGTGGACAGCAGAACTATGGCTACACCTTC
-	TRBV28	TRBJ1-3	-	CASSRLATNGNTIYF	TGTGCCAGCAGCCGGTTAGCTACAAATGGAAACACCATATATTTT
-	TRBV11-2	TRBJ1-2	-	CASSRGGVTYGYTF	TGTGCCAGCAGCCGGGGGGGCGTGACCTATGGCTACACCTTC
-	TRBV30	TRBJ2-2	-	CAWSVSRGTGELFF	TGTGCCTGGAGTGTATCCCGGGGCACCGGGGAGCTGTTTTTT
-	TRBV11-2	TRBJ1-4	-	CASSLTRRGEKLFF	TGTGCCAGCAGCTTAACTAGGCGTGGAGAAAAACTGTTTTTT
-	TRBV18	TRBJ1-1	-	CASSPTGGTEAFF	TGTGCCAGCTCCCCAACCGGGGGCACTGAAGCTTTCTTT
-	TRBV28	TRBJ2-7	TRBD2	CASSLWLAVAGEQYF	TGTGCCAGCAGTTTATGGCTAGCGGTGGCAGGAGAGCAGTACTTC
many	TRBV7-9	TRBJ1-6	-	CASRGGGFDSPLHF	TGTGCCAGCAGAGGCGGGGGGTTTGATTCACCCCTCCACTTT
-	TRBV7-9	TRBJ1-6	TRBD1	CASSKNRGRSSPLHF	TGTGCCAGCAGCAAGAACAGGGGGCGAAGTTCACCCCTCCACTTT
-	TRBV5-1	TRBJ2-3	TRBD1	CASSSTTGAGDTQYF	TGCGCCAGCAGCTCCACGACAGGGGCAGGGGATACGCAGTATTTT
few	TRBV5-1	TRBJ1-1	TRBD1	CASSWAGTGGTEAFF	TGCGCCAGCAGCTGGGCCGGGACAGGGGGGACTGAAGCTTTCTTT
few	TRBV30	TRBJ1-1	-	CAWQLNTEAFF	TGTGCCTGGCAATTGAACACTGAAGCTTTCTTT
-	TRBV7-2	TRBJ1-2	TRBD1	CASSPQTGGIGYGYTF	TGTGCCAGCAGCCCTCAGACAGGGGGCATCGGCTATGGCTACACCTTC
-	TRBV29-1	TRBJ2-1	TRBD2	CSVEGQRGGSEQFF	TGCAGCGTTGAGGGCCAGCGGGGGGGCAGTGAGCAGTTCTTC
-	TRBV10-3	TRBJ1-1	-	CAISESQGEAFF	TGTGCCATCAGTGAGTCCCAGGGTGAAGCTTTCTTT
few	TRBV25-1	TRBJ1-1	TRBD1	CASSSAQGATEAFF	TGTGCCAGCAGTTCAGCTCAGGGGGCCACTGAAGCTTTCTTT
-	TRBV4-2	TRBJ2-3	TRBD2	CASSPHTSGGYVPDTQYF	TGTGCCAGCAGCCCCCATACTAGCGGGGGTTATGTCCCAGATACGCAGTATTTT
once	TRBV5-1	TRBJ2-1	-	CASSLSRGNEQFF	TGCGCCAGCAGCTTGAGCAGGGGCAATGAGCAGTTCTTC
-	TRBV6-7	TRBJ1-6	TRBD1	CASSYSIGTGPNSPLHF	TGTGCCAGCAGTTACTCGATTGGGACAGGGCCAAATTCACCCCTCCACTTT
-	TRBV28	TRBJ1-2	-	CASLRGGAFGYGYTF	TGTGCGTCCCTGCGGGGGGGCGCGTTTGGCTATGGCTACACCTTC
-	TRBV6-2/TRBV6-3	TRBJ2-5	-	CASSYSVRQLQETQYF	TGTGCCAGCAGTTACTCGGTGCGGCAGTTACAAGAGACCCAGTACTTC
-	TRBV2	TRBJ1-5	-	CASTTARNQPQHF	TGTGCCAGCACCACGGCTAGAAATCAGCCCCAGCATTTT
-	TRBV5-1	TRBJ1-1	-	CASSLVGVTEAFF	TGCGCCAGCAGCTTGGTAGGGGTCACTGAAGCTTTCTTT
-	TRBV19	TRBJ1-5	-	CASSIYRTVDQPQHF	TGTGCCAGTAGTATCTATAGGACAGTTGATCAGCCCCAGCATTTT
-	TRBV11-2	TRBJ1-1	TRBD1	CASSPWTGANTEAFF	TGTGCCAGCAGCCCTTGGACAGGGGCGAACACTGAAGCTTTCTTT
-	TRBV7-9	TRBJ2-1	-	CASSFMGGPLNEQFF	TGTGCCAGCAGCTTTATGGGGGGGCCGCTCAATGAGCAGTTCTTC
-	TRBV18	TRBJ1-1	TRBD1	CASSPPDRGQSRLAFF	TGTGCCAGCTCACCACCGGACAGGGGGCAGTCCCGGCTGGCTTTCTTT
few	TRBV30	TRBJ1-1	TRBD1	CAWTKGGLGTEAFF	TGTGCCTGGACCAAAGGGGGCCTGGGGACTGAAGCTTTCTTT
-	TRBV3-1/TRBV3-2	TRBJ1-5	-	CASSRDRNQPQHF	TGTGCCAGCAGCCGCGACAGGAATCAGCCCCAGCATTTT
-	TRBV7-2	TRBJ2-1	TRBD1	CASSITPGTGVSNEQFF	TGTGCCAGCAGCATCACTCCCGGGACAGGGGTCAGCAATGAGCAGTTCTTC
few	TRBV27	TRBJ1-4	TRBD1	CASGPTGLILLNEKLFF	TGTGCCAGCGGACCGACAGGGCTTATCTTACTAAATGAAAAACTGTTTTTT
-	TRBV12-3/TRBV12-4	TRBJ1-4	-	CASSLGTRELFF	TGTGCCAGCAGCTTAGGGACCAGGGAACTGTTTTTT